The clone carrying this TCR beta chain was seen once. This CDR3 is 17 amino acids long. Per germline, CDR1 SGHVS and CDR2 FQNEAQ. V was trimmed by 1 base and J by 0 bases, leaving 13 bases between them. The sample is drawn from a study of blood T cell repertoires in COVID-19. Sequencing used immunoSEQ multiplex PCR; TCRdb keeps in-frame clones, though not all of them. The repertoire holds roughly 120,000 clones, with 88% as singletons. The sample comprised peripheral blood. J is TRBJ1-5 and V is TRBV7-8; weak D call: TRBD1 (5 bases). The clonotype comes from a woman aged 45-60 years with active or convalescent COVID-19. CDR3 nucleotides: TGTGCCAGCAGCTTAGGCGGGGACTTAGCTAGCAATCAGCCCCAGCATTTT. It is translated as CASSLGGDLASNQPQHF.